The present entry profiles one T cell receptor (beta chain) with its context. The antigen remains unidentified. Using immunoSEQ multiplex PCR, the repertoire was profiled, and TCRdb retains in-frame clones only, with some absent. The sample has 80,000 or so clones, just over 90% seen once. This record belongs to a study of T cell responses to AZD1222 COVID-19 vaccine. General study points: Among those given AZD1222, only five or six were seropositive at baseline. Most donors were white British, females outnumbered males, and clonal diversity was possibly underestimated. The breadth and depth of Spike-specific TCRs increased once two AZD1222 doses had been given.

CDR1 and CDR2 from the germline V gene are MNHEY and SMNVEV (reference sequence). Deletions cut 7 bases from V and 5 bases from J, with 26 bases between. This CDR3 region has 17 residues. The V gene is TRBV27, the J gene TRBJ1-1; possibly TRBD1 for D (5 bases). This receptor was obtained from an adult in good health. Material: peripheral blood, obtained on day 0 of MenACWY control vaccination. The CDR3 nucleotides are TGTGCCAGCAACCCCCTTGGGAAAAGGGGCGCGCAGACTGAAGCTTTCTTT. Translated, it gives CASNPLGKRGAQTEAFF.